The source of this TCR beta chain is a study of high-grade serous ovarian cancer treatment subgroups. Findings of the study overall: Only CDR3 was analyzed; CDR1 and CDR2 were not.

As for this clone: Its target is not known.

Trimming stripped 5 bases from V and 1 base from J, with 9 bases between. The CDR3 loop spans 14 amino acids. Germline V gene sequence: CDR1 MDHEN, CDR2 SYDVKM. This table comes from immunoSEQ multiplex PCR, and its TCRdb copy is limited to in-frame clones, with some not included. The sample records 3,000 to 4,000 clones, around three quarters being singletons. The tumor samples were collected prior to definitive surgery or chemotherapy. This clonotype originated in a human donor with high-grade serous ovarian cancer. This chain links TRBV28 with TRBJ1-5; perhaps TRBD1 as D (5 bases). Sequenced sample: tumor tissue. CDR3 DNA: TGTGCCAGCAGTCGCTCAGGGAGCAATCAGCCCCAGCATTTT. This encodes CASSRSGSNQPQHF.